The clone carrying this T cell receptor (beta chain) was observed a handful of times. The target antigen is unknown. This sample is part of a study of blood T cells in healthy people across ages. Overall study results and limits: Reliance upon unsorted PBMCs precluded definitive naive versus antigen-experienced comparison.

Researchers isolated at least 6 million PBMCs per sample. After removal of 4 bases from V and 1 base from J, the junction contained 2 bases not matched to a gene. The germline gives CDR1 SEHNR, CDR2 FQNEAQ (reference sequence). This CDR3 contains 15 residues. Alongside a J-beta primer mix, a sample-barcoded 5' primer served in a second PCR lasting about 7 to 12 cycles. TCRdb re-called the 5' RACE reads with MiXCR, one entry per CDR3 protein. The profile shows 700,000 to 900,000 distinct CDR3 sequences, roughly 25% of them singletons. Another study also made use of these data, one on T cells of mothers and their children. That work adds: A few healthy Caucasian mothers served as donors, and their six children did as well.

V gene TRBV7-9 combines with J gene TRBJ2-5; 11 bases agree with TRBD1. This TCR came from a boy younger than 18 in good health. The material sequenced was blood. CDR3 nucleotides: TGTGCCAGCAGCTCAGGACAGGGGGCCCAAGAGACCCAGTACTTC. Translated, it gives CASSSGQGAQETQYF.